This TCR beta chain is drawn from a study of beta chain features in type 1 diabetes (dated by TCRdb to the late 2010s). About the full investigation: No differences in mean age, gender distribution, total cell number or subset yield were found between patients and healthy donors. A total of approximately 99,000,000 sorted cells were examined across all samples, and RNA yield correlated strongly with the number of cells per subset. The study compared the TCRB repertoires of sorted circulating CD4+ T cell subsets in recently diagnosed type 1 diabetes patients with those in matched healthy donors. Regulatory and stem cell-like memory subsets were obtained from only 8 patients and about 8 healthy donors, while naive and central memory subsets were obtained from all 28 donors. Study-level results and caveats: Because cDNA was sequenced instead of genomic DNA, highly expressing activated cells could be over-represented, though the groups showed no difference in activation or CD3 levels. Naive, central memory and regulatory TCRB repertoires appeared to be more alike among patients than among healthy donors. Type 1 diabetes patients showed a moderate but significant shortening of TCRB CDR3 length in all four CD4+ subsets. Only small numbers of individuals were included in the HLA sub-analyses, which left unresolved whether HLA type had any influence on TCRB rearrangement. At VDJ recombination sites, patients with type 1 diabetes made fewer insertions and deleted more nucleotides, a pattern implying thymic rearrangement abnormalities. Shorter templates might be favored by PCR, yet because patient and control samples were amplified and corrected together, any such skew would affect both groups equally.

The entire amount of isolated RNA was reverse transcribed using the High Capacity cDNA Reverse Transcription Kit, so the sequenced TCRB transcripts were expressed ones. Naive, central memory and regulatory T cell samples underwent deep immunoSEQ sequencing, averaging roughly 3.4 million total reads per sample. Sorted cells were lysed in RLT buffer, and RNA was extracted using DNase-treated RNeasy Micro or Mini kits according to cell number. To prevent cross-contamination, every cell subset was processed on its own, while patient and healthy donor samples were processed together. Using the immunoSEQ multiplex PCR, TCRB sequences were amplified from cDNA into 87-bp fragments spanning the CDR3 region. The amplicons were sequenced using the Illumina HiSeq platform. Under the source paper's analysis protocol: Synthetic template baselines were used to correct PCR bias computationally, reads within Hamming distance 2 were collapsed, and singletons that could not be merged were discarded. Reads were aligned against IMGT to assign V, D and J genes, CDR3 length and insertions or deletions at six rearrangement sites. Within each subset, clonotype counts were normalized to sorted cell number, and only after that were true diversity and Gini coefficients computed with the tcR R package. The overlap coefficient, calculated on TCRB nucleotide sequences, was used to measure repertoire sharing. Out-of-frame TCRB sequences from naive cells were analyzed to stand in for the pre-selection repertoire. TCRdb took this table from immuneACCESS and kept in-frame rearrangements with V and J called. Such tables lack part of the clones; where checked against another copy, unresolved V genes explain under half of the gap, and the rest is unexplained. V and J calls and clone size are copied from that table; D and trimming were computed from the DNA. The sample table records about 930,000 clones; roughly 16% of these occur just once. The ten largest clonotypes hold 0.02% to 0.025% of the sample.

Each donor gave one peripheral blood draw, averaging approximately 120 mL, which was collected into heparinised tubes. Naive, central memory, regulatory and stem cell-like memory CD4+ T cells were sorted on a BD FACSAria II using a panel including CD45RO, CCR7, CD25, CD127, CD95 and CD27. A purity above 98% was achieved for all sorted populations. PBMCs were separated immediately by Lymphoprep density gradient centrifugation and were stained directly, without being cultured. So that batch effects would be minimized, each experiment stained and sorted samples in pairs, pairing one healthy donor with one patient. As encoded in the germline V gene, CDR1 is MDHEN while CDR2 is SYDVKM. The CDR3 runs 13 amino acids, cysteine and phenylalanine included. Just CDR3 DNA is preserved here, 39 bases in frame from base 1. Trimming at the junction amounts to 3 bases on V and 2 bases on J, and the germline ends lie 6 bases apart.

There are a few counts of this clone. Its target antigen remains unknown. No much larger clonotype is one base removed from it; base qualities were not supplied. The sample comprised naive CD4+ T cells from blood. The sample's cell subset or site, from its label and the paper: true naive CD4+ T cells. This receptor was obtained from a woman aged 18-29 years in good health. In this chain, TRBV28 is recombined with TRBJ2-3, with the D segment identity uncertain. CDR3 loop: CASSFPNTDTQYF. The DNA sequence is given as TGTGCCAGCAGTTTCCCGAACACAGATACGCAGTATTTT.